The 24 T cell receptor beta chains reported below all come from one sample, sequenced in a study of Ad26.COV2.S vaccination and SARS-CoV-2 variants (dated by TCRdb to the early 2020s). Taken with the paper, the label for treatment or condition translates to: approximately 18 received Ad26.COV2.S at low or high dose, single or two shots; several received placebo; per-sample allocation not given. For vaccine and placebo recipients, repertoires were sequenced using samples collected on day 63 after the first injection. Library prep was done by the immunoSEQ multiplex PCR assay. This immuneACCESS table, as held by TCRdb, lists in-frame sequences with V and J called but not all clones. Of the missing ones, under half trace to an unresolved V gene in checked studies; the others have no known cause. The sample table holds 430,000 or so clones, of which roughly 87% were seen once. The top ten clonotypes cover 2.5% of the sample.

Sequencing used peripheral blood, obtained in a trial of Ad26.COV2.S vaccine versus placebo. The receptors come from a person between 18 and 65 years old who received the Ad26.COV2.S COVID-19 vaccine or a placebo.

This chain links TRBV9 with TRBJ1-4; D gene unclear. V dropped 4 bases and J dropped 4 bases, with 20 bases sitting between them. The CDR3 is made up of 17 amino acids. CDR1 and CDR2 from the germline V gene are SGDLS and YYNGEE. The CDR3 DNA is TGTGCCAGCAGCCCCGGATCTCTGGGGTCGATTAATGAAAAACTGTTTTTT. The encoded protein is CASSPGSLGSINEKLFF.

This chain connects TRBV5-6 to TRBJ2-7; TRBD2 is a possible D gene (5 bases). CDR3 length equals 14 residues. The ends were cut back, 0 bases at V and 0 bases at J, with 7 bases in the middle. Looked up from germline, CDR1 is SGHDT and CDR2 is YYEEEE. The CDR3 reads CASSLERDSYEQYV. The CDR3 DNA reads TGTGCCAGCAGCTTGGAACGGGACTCCTACGAGCAGTACGTC.

The rearrangement joins TRBV2 to TRBJ2-3; D call uncertain. Looked up from germline, CDR1 is SNHLY and CDR2 is FYNNEI. Trimming stripped 10 bases from V and 3 bases from J, with 11 bases between. The CDR3 contains 12 residues. The CDR3 region is CATSVGTDTQYF. The CDR3 region has the DNA TGTGCCACCTCGGTAGGGACAGATACGCAGTATTTT.

This clone turned up a few times. The chain carries TRBV30 and TRBJ1-3; D is ambiguous. The CDR3 runs 13 residues. V shed 3 bases and J shed 2 bases, with 8 bases lying between them. Per germline, CDR1 GTSNPN and CDR2 SVGIG (reference sequence). The CDR3 region is CAWRHAAGNTIYF. CDR3 bases: TGTGCCTGGAGACATGCTGCTGGAAACACCATATATTTT.

The V and J genes are TRBV19 and TRBJ2-7; D is uncertain. Germline V gene lookup returns CDR1 LNHDA and CDR2 SQIVND (reference sequence). The ends were cut back, 5 bases at V and 7 bases at J, with 9 bases in the middle. CDR3 length equals 11 residues. CDR3 sequence reads: CASSSGREQYF. CDR3 nucleotide sequence: TGTGCCAGTAGTTCGGGTAGGGAGCAGTACTTC.

The chain employs TRBV7-6 and TRBJ2-3, with D perhaps matching TRBD2 (5 bases). This CDR3 has 14 amino acids. The V and J ends lost 5 bases and 3 bases respectively, with 12 bases between them. CDR1 is SGHVS, CDR2 FNYEAQ, per germline. The CDR3 coding sequence is TGTGCCAGCAGCACGACAAGAGGGACAGATACGCAGTATTTT. Amino acids: CASSTTRGTDTQYF.

The genes are TRBV30 and TRBJ1-1; TRBD1 is a possible D gene (5 bases). Trimming left V 3 bases short and J 0 bases short, with 14 bases between. Germline assignment: CDR1 GTSNPN and CDR2 SVGIG (reference sequence). The CDR3 runs 15 residues. The CDR3 loop is CAWRDWGNMNTEAFF. CDR3 DNA sequence: TGTGCCTGGAGAGACTGGGGCAACATGAACACTGAAGCTTTCTTT.

V gene TRBV28 combines with J gene TRBJ1-1; no clear D. The length of the CDR3 is 12 residues. The V gene's germline CDR1 is MDHEN and CDR2 SYDVKM. V was pared by 5 bases and J by 4 bases, with 8 bases between. The CDR3 here is CASSRGFTEAFF. The CDR3 DNA follows: TGTGCCAGCAGTCGGGGTTTCACTGAAGCTTTCTTT. Looking up the rest from reference TRBV28 and TRBJ1-1 gives the full variable domain: DVKVTQSSRYLVKRTGEKVFLECVQDMDHENMFWYRQDPGLGLRLIYFSYDVKMKEKGDIPEGYSVSREKKERFSLILESASTNQTSMYLCASSRGFTEAFFGQGTRLTVV.

The J gene is TRBJ1-5, the V gene TRBV27, with D tentatively TRBD1 (6 bases). Germline CDR1 and CDR2: MNHEY and SMNVEV (reference sequence). There are 16 residues in the CDR3. V dropped 10 bases and J dropped 0 bases, with 19 bases sitting between them. As DNA, the CDR3 is TGTGCCACCAATGGGGGGGCCCCCTATAGCAATCAGCCCCAGCATTTT. Protein product: CATNGGAPYSNQPQHF.

J is TRBJ2-1 and V is TRBV6-6; D remains ambiguous. CDR3 length: 13 residues. V was pared by 0 bases and J by 4 bases, with 4 bases between. Per germline, CDR1 MNHNY and CDR2 SVGAGI (reference sequence). The CDR3 DNA reads TGTGCCAGCAGTTACTCGGTATACAATGAGCAGTTCTTC. The encoded protein is CASSYSVYNEQFF.

V and J are TRBV7-6 and TRBJ2-1; TRBD1 might be the D (6 bases). Germline V gene data show CDR1 as SGHVS and CDR2 as FNYEAQ. This CDR3 contains 14 residues. Trimming stripped 1 base from V and 9 bases from J, with 13 bases between. CDR3 sequence (DNA): TGTGCCAGCAGCTTAGTAGGGGGTGAGGGTGAGCAGTTCTTC. Translation: CASSLVGGEGEQFF.

The V call is TRBV28, the J call TRBJ1-2; TRBD1 matches 11 bases. With 3 bases clipped from V and 6 bases from J, the junction kept 6 bases outside the gene matches. CDR1 is MDHEN, CDR2 SYDVKM, per germline. This CDR3 is built from 15 residues. Here the CDR3 reads CASSFLGQGEDGYTF. In nucleotides, the CDR3 is TGTGCCAGCAGTTTCTTGGGACAGGGGGAAGATGGCTACACCTTC.

This clone was counted only a few times. The chain is built from TRBV28 and TRBJ1-4; TRBD1 agrees at 8 bases. The CDR3 sequence is 15 residues long. Trimming at V came to 5 bases and at J to 6 bases, leaving 8 bases not matched to a gene. Germline V gene lookup returns CDR1 MDHEN and CDR2 SYDVKM. CDR3 loop: CASSPSGQEDEKLFF. CDR3 bases: TGTGCCAGCAGTCCCTCGGGACAGGAAGATGAAAAACTGTTTTTT.

V gene TRBV5-1 combines with J gene TRBJ2-5; TRBD2 matches 8 bases. CDR1 and CDR2 from the germline V gene are SGHRS and YFSETQ. This CDR3 has 16 residues. V shed 4 bases, J shed 4 bases, and the junction held 12 bases outside the gene matches. Written as DNA, the CDR3 is TGCGCCAGCAGCCTGCATCTAGCGGGCGACGGAGAGACCCAGTACTTC. It is translated as CASSLHLAGDGETQYF.

V and J are TRBV5-6 and TRBJ2-4; D is perhaps TRBD1 or TRBD2 (6 bases each). Trimming stripped 0 bases from V and 7 bases from J, with 8 bases between. The length of the CDR3 is 13 residues. Germline loops: CDR1 SGHDT, CDR2 YYEEEE. CDR3 loop: CASSLVGGNIQYF. CDR3 sequence (DNA): TGTGCCAGCAGCTTGGTAGGGGGGAACATTCAGTACTTC.

The sample holds a few counts of this clone. The CDR3 loop reads CAISESVGRSNSPLHF. As DNA, the CDR3 is TGTGCCATCAGTGAGTCGGTGGGACGGAGTAATTCACCCCTCCACTTT. This chain links TRBV10-3 with TRBJ1-6; D possibly corresponds to TRBD1 (5 bases). The CDR3 runs 16 residues. Germline CDR1 and CDR2: ENHRY and SYGVKD. Trimming left V 0 bases short and J 6 bases short, with 12 bases between.

CDR3 amino acids: CASRERNNSPLHF. The CDR3 nucleotides are TGTGCCAGCCGGGAAAGGAATAATTCACCCCTCCACTTT. The chain is built from TRBV7-9 and TRBJ1-6, with D uncertain. The CDR3 runs 13 residues. V lost 8 bases to trimming and J lost 5 bases, with 10 bases between them. The germline V gene encodes CDR1 SEHNR and CDR2 FQNEAQ (reference sequence).

This rearrangement joins TRBV18 to TRBJ2-7, with 12 bases that match TRBD2. The CDR3 extends over 15 amino acids. The V segment lost 3 bases and the J segment 4 bases; nucleotides outside the gene matches: 4. Germline lookup yields CDR1 KGHSH and CDR2 LQKENI. Here the CDR3 reads CASSPGLAGIYEQYF. CDR3 in DNA: TGTGCCAGCTCACCTGGACTAGCGGGGATATACGAGCAGTACTTC.

This clone is a singleton in its sample. This specimen includes other DNA sequences encoding the same CDR3. This sequence joins TRBV9 and TRBJ2-3; D remains ambiguous. The V end was cut by 3 bases, the J end by 4 bases, with 3 bases between. The CDR3 sequence is 11 residues long. Germline V CDR1 and CDR2: SGDLS, YYNGEE. This chain's CDR3 is CASSASDTQYF. In DNA form, the CDR3 reads TGTGCCAGCAGCGCCTCAGATACGCAGTATTTT.

Regarding this clone: Different DNA sequences within this sample yield the same CDR3. The genes are TRBV6-5 and TRBJ1-3; D call uncertain. The germline CDR1 and CDR2 sequences are MNHEY and SVGAGI. Deletions cut 0 bases from V and 0 bases from J, with 6 bases between. CDR3 length equals 15 residues. The CDR3 coding sequence is TGTGCCAGCAGTTACTCAGGGAACTCTGGAAACACCATATATTTT. It translates to CASSYSGNSGNTIYF.

This chain uses TRBV7-9 with TRBJ2-3; D call uncertain. V was trimmed by 2 bases and J by 4 bases, leaving 10 bases between them. The CDR3 sequence is 14 residues long. Germline-derived CDR1 and CDR2 are SEHNR and FQNEAQ (reference sequence). CDR3 sequence reads: CASSLWDRADTQYF. The DNA of the CDR3 is TGTGCCAGCAGCTTATGGGATCGAGCAGATACGCAGTATTTT.

The rearrangement joins TRBV28 to TRBJ2-4, with D possibly TRBD2 on 6 matching bases. Deletions cut 7 bases from V and 6 bases from J, with 16 bases between. Germline assignment: CDR1 MDHEN and CDR2 SYDVKM. The CDR3 is 14 residues long. CDR3 sequence (DNA): TGTGCCAGCACCTTGGCGGGATTTGGAAACATTCAGTACTTC. This gives the protein CASTLAGFGNIQYF. Filled out from reference TRBV28 and TRBJ2-4, the complete variable domain reads DVKVTQSSRYLVKRTGEKVFLECVQDMDHENMFWYRQDPGLGLRLIYFSYDVKMKEKGDIPEGYSVSREKKERFSLILESASTNQTSMYLCASTLAGFGNIQYFGAGTRLSVL.

The chain joins TRBV3-1 (or the pseudogene TRBV3-2) to TRBJ1-5; unclear D gene. Trimming cost V 0 bases and J 0 bases, with 6 bases left between them. The CDR3 covers 15 residues. Per germline, CDR1 LGHDT and CDR2 YNNKEL (reference sequence). DNA for the CDR3: TGTGCCAGCAGCCAAGATGCAGATAGCAATCAGCCCCAGCATTTT. It codes for CASSQDADSNQPQHF.

The gene calls are TRBV7-9 and TRBJ1-5; D not resolved. The germline V gene has CDR1 SEHNR and CDR2 FQNEAQ (reference sequence). This CDR3 comprises 14 residues. Trimming removed 1 base from V and 9 bases from J, with 13 bases in between. The CDR3 region is CASSLEGPRWPQHF. Here the CDR3 DNA reads TGTGCCAGCAGCTTAGAGGGCCCAAGGTGGCCCCAGCATTTT.